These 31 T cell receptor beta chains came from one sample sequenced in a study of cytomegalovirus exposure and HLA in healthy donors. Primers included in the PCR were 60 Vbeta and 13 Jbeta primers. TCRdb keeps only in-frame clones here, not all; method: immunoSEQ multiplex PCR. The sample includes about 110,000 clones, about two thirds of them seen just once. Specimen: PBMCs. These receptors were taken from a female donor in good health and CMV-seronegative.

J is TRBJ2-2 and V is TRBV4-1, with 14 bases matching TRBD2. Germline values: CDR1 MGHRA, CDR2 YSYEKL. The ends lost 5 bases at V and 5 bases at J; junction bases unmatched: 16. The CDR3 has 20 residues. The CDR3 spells CASSWKPGLAGVGWTGELFF. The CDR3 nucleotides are TGCGCCAGCAGCTGGAAACCGGGACTAGCGGGAGTGGGATGGACCGGGGAGCTGTTTTTT.

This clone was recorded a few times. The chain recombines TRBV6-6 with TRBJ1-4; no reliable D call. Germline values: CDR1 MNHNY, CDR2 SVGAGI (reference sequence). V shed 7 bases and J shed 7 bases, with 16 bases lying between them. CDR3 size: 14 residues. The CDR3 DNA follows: TGTGCCAGCATCAGAGTCCCACCGGGTGAAAAACTGTTTTTT. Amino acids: CASIRVPPGEKLFF.

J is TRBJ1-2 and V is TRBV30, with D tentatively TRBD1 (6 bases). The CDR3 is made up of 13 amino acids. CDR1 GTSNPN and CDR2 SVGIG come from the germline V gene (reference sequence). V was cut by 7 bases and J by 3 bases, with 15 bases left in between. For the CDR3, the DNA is TGTGCCTCCTCTCAGGGGCCCGACTATGGCTACACCTTC. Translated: CASSQGPDYGYTF.

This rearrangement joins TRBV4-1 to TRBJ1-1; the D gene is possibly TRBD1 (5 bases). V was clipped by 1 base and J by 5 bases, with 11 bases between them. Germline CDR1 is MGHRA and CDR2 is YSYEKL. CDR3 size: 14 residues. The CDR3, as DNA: TGCGCCAGCAGCCAAGCTCCAGGGAAAACTGAAGCTTTCTTT. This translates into CASSQAPGKTEAFF.

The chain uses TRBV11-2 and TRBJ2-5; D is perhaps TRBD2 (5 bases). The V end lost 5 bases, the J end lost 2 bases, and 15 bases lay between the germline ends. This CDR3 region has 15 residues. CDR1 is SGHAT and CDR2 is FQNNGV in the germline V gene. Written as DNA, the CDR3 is TGTGCCAGCAGCCGGACCCCGGGAACGCAAGAGACCCAGTACTTC. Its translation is CASSRTPGTQETQYF.

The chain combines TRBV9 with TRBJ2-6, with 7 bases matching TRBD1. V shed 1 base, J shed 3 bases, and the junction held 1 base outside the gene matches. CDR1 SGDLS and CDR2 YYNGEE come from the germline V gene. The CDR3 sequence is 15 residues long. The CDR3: CASSVRGRGANVLTF. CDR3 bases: TGTGCCAGCAGCGTAAGGGGGCGTGGGGCCAACGTCCTGACTTTC.

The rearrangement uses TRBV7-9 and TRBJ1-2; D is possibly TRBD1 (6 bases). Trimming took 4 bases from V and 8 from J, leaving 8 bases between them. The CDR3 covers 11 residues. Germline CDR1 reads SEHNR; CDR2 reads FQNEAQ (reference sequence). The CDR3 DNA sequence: TGTGCCAGCAGCTCAAGGGGGGGCTACACCTTC. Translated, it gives CASSSRGGYTF.

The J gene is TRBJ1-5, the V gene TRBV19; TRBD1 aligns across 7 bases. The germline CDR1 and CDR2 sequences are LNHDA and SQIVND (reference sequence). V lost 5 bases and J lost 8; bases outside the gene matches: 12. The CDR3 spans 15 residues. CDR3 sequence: CASSQRTGWIEPQHF. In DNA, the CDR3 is TGTGCCAGTAGTCAAAGGACAGGTTGGATCGAGCCCCAGCATTTT. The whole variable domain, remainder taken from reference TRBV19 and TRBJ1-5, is DGGITQSPKYLFRKEGQNVTLSCEQNLNHDAMYWYRQDPGQGLRLIYYSQIVNDFQKGDIAEGYSVSREKKESFPLTVTSAQKNPTAFYLCASSQRTGWIEPQHFGDGTRLSIL.

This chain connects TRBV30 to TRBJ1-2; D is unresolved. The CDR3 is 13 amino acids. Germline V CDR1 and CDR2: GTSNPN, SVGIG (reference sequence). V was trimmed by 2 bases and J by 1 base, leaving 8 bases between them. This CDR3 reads CAWSPGINYGYTF. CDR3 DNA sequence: TGTGCCTGGAGTCCGGGGATTAACTATGGCTACACCTTC. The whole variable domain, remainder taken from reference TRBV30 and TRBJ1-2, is SQTIHQWPATLVQPVGSPLSLECTVEGTSNPNLYWYRQAAGRGLQLLFYSVGIGQISSEVPQNLSASRPQDRQFILSSKKLLLSDSGFYLCAWSPGINYGYTFGSGTRLTVV.

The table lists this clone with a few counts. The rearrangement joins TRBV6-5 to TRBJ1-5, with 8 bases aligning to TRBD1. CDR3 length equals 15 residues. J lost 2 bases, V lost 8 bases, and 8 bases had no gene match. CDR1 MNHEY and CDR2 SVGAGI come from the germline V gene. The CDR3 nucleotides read TGTGCCAGCGCAGGACAGGGAGGTGGCAATCAGCCCCAGCATTTT. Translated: CASAGQGGGNQPQHF.

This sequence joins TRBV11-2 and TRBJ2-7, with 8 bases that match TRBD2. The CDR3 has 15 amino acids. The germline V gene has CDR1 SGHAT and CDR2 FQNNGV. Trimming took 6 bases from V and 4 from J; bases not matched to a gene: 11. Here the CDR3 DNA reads TGTGCCAGCAGACCCAGCGGGAGAGGGAGATACGAGCAGTACTTC. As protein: CASRPSGRGRYEQYF.

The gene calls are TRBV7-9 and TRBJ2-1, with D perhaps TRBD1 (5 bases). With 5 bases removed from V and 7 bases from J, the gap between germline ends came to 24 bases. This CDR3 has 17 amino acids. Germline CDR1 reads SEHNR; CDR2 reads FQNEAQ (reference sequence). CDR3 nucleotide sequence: TGTGCCAGCAGCCCCCGAAGTGCCCAAGGGGTGGAGAATGAGCAGTTCTTC. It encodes CASSPRSAQGVENEQFF.

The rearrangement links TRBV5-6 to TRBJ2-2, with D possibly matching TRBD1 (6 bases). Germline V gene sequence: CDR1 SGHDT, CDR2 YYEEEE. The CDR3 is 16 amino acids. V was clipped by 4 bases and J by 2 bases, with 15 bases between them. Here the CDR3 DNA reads TGTGCCAGCAGCGTTACAGGGCACACAAACACCGGGGAGCTGTTTTTT. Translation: CASSVTGHTNTGELFF. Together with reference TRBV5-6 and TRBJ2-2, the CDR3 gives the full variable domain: DAGVTQSPTHLIKTRGQQVTLRCSPKSGHDTVSWYQQALGQGPQFIFQYYEEEERQRGNFPDRFSGHQFPNYSSELNVNALLLGDSALYLCASSVTGHTNTGELFFGEGSRLTVL.

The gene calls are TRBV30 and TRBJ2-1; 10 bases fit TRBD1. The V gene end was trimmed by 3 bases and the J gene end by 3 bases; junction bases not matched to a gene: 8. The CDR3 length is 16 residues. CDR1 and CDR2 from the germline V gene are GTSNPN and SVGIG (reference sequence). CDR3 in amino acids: CAWSGDRGNYYNEQFF. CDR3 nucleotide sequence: TGTGCCTGGAGCGGGGACAGGGGAAACTACTACAATGAGCAGTTCTTC. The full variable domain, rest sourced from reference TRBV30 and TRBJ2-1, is SQTIHQWPATLVQPVGSPLSLECTVEGTSNPNLYWYRQAAGRGLQLLFYSVGIGQISSEVPQNLSASRPQDRQFILSSKKLLLSDSGFYLCAWSGDRGNYYNEQFFGPGTRLTVL.

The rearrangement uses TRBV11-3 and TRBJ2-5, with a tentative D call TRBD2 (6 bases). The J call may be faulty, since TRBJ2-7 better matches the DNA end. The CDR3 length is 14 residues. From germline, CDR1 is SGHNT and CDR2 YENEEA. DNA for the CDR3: TGTGCCAGCAGTCGGGGTGGGGGGTACCACGAGCAGTACTTC. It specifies CASSRGGGYHEQYF.

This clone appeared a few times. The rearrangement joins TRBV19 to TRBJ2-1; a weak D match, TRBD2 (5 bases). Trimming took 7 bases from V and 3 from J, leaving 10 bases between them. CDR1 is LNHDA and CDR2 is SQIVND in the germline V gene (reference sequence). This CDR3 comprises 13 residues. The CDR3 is CASTGSSYNEQFF. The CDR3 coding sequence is TGTGCCAGTACGGGGTCGAGCTACAATGAGCAGTTCTTC. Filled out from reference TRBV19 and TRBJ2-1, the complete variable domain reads DGGITQSPKYLFRKEGQNVTLSCEQNLNHDAMYWYRQDPGQGLRLIYYSQIVNDFQKGDIAEGYSVSREKKESFPLTVTSAQKNPTAFYLCASTGSSYNEQFFGPGTRLTVL.

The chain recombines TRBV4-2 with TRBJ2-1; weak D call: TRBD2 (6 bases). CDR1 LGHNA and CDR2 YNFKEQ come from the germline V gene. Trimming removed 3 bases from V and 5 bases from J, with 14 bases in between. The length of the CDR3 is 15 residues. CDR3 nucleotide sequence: TGTGCCAGCAGCCATGGCTTAGCGGAAAACAATGAGCAGTTCTTC. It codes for CASSHGLAENNEQFF.

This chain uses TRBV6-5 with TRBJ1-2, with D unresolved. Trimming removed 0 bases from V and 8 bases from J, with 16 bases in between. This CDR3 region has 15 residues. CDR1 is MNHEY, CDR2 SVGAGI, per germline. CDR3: CASSYSPVNFLGYTF. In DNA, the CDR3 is TGTGCCAGCAGTTACTCGCCAGTGAATTTTCTCGGCTACACCTTC.

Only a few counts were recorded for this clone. The CDR3 coding sequence is TGTGCCAGCAGTGACCCGGGACTAGGATCCTACAATGAGCAGTTCTTC. Protein product: CASSDPGLGSYNEQFF. This rearrangement joins TRBV27 to TRBJ2-1; 8 nucleotides match TRBD2. V trimming: 5 bases; J trimming: 1 base; junction bases outside the gene matches: 7. The V gene's germline CDR1 is MNHEY and CDR2 SMNVEV (reference sequence). There are 16 residues in the CDR3.

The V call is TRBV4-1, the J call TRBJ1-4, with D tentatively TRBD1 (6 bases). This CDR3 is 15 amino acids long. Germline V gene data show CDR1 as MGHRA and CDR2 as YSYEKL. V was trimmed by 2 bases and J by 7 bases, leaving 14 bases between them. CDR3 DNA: TGCGCCAGCAGCCAACCACAGGGTTTGAGTGAAAAACTGTTTTTT. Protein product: CASSQPQGLSEKLFF.

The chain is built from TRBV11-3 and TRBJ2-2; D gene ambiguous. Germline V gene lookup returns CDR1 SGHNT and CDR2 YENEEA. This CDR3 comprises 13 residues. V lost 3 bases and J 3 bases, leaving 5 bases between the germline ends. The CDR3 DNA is TGTGCCAGCAGCTTCCGGTACACCGGGGAGCTGTTTTTT. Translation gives CASSFRYTGELFF.

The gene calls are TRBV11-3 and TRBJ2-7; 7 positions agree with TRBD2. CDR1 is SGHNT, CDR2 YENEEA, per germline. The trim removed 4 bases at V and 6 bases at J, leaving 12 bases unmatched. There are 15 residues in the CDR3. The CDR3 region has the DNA TGTGCCAGCAGCTCCTTTGCGGGAGCTGCCTGCGAGCAGTACTTC. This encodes CASSSFAGAACEQYF. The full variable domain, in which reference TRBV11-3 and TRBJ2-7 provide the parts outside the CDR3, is EAGVVQSPRYKIIEKKQPVAFWCNPISGHNTLYWYLQNLGQGPELLIRYENEEAVDDSQLPKDRFSAERLKGVDSTLKIQPAELGDSAVYLCASSSFAGAACEQYFGPGTRLTVT.

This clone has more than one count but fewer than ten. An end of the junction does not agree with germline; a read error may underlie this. CDR3 loop: CASRVRPGLHF. As DNA, the CDR3 is TGTGCCAGCAGAGTACGACCGGGACTACACTTC. The rearrangement links TRBV2 to TRBJ2-5, with 7 bases matching TRBD2. Germline CDR1 SNHLY, CDR2 FYNNEI. This CDR3 is built from 11 residues.

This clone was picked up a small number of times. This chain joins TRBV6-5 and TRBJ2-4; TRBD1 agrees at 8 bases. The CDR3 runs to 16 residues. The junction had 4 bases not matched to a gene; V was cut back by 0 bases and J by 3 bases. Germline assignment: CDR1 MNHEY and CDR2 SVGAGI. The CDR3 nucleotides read TGTGCCAGCAGTTACTCCAGACAGGGGCTCAAAAACATTCAGTACTTC. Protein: CASSYSRQGLKNIQYF.

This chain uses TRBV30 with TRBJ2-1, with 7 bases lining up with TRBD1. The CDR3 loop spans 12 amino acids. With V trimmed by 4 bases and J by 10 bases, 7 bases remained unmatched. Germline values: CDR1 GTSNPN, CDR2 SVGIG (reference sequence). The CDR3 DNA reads TGTGCCTGGAACAGACAGGGTGGGGAGCAGTTCTTC. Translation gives CAWNRQGGEQFF. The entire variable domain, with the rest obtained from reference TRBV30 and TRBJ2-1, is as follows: SQTIHQWPATLVQPVGSPLSLECTVEGTSNPNLYWYRQAAGRGLQLLFYSVGIGQISSEVPQNLSASRPQDRQFILSSKKLLLSDSGFYLCAWNRQGGEQFFGPGTRLTVL.

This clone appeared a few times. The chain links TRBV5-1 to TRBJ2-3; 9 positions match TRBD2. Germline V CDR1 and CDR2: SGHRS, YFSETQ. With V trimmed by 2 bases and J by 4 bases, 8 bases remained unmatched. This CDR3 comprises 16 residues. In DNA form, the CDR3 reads TGCGCCAGCAGCTTACGGATAGCGGGAGTCGCAGATACGCAGTATTTT. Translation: CASSLRIAGVADTQYF.

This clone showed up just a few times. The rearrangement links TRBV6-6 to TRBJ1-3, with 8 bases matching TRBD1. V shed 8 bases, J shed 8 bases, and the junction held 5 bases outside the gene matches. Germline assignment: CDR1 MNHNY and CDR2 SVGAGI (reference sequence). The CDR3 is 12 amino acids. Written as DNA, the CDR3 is TGTGCCAGCTTGGACAGGGAGGACACCATATATTTT. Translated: CASLDREDTIYF.

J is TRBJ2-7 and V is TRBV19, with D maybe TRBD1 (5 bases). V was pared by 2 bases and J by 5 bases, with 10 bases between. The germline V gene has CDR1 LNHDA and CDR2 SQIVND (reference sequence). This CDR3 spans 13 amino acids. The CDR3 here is CASSITGPHEQYF. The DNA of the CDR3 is TGTGCCAGTAGTATAACAGGACCCCACGAGCAGTACTTC.

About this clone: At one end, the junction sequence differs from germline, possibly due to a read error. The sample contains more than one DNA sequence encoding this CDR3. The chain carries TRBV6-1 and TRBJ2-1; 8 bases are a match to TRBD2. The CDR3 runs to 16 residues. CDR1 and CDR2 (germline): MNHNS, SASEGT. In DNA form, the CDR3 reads TGTGCCAGCAGCGAAGCGCTGGGGTCGGGGGGGAATGAGCAGTTCTTC. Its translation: CASSEALGSGGNEQFF.

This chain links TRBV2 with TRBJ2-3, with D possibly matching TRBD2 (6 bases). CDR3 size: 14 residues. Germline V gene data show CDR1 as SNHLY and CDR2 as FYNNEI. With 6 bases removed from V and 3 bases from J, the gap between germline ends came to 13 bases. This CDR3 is CASRIGGGTDTQYF. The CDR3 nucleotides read TGTGCCAGCAGAATAGGTGGAGGGACAGATACGCAGTATTTT.

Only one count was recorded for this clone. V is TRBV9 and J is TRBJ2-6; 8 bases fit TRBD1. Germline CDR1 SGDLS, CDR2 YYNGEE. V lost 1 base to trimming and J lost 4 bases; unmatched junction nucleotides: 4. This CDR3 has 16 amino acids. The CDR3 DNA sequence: TGTGCCAGCAGCGTATGGGGGACAGGAGGGGCCAACGTCCTGACTTTC. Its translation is CASSVWGTGGANVLTF.